This TCR beta chain was sequenced in a study of blood T cells in healthy people across ages. The CDR3 length is 20 residues. V lost 2 bases and J lost 0; bases outside the gene matches: 10. Germline CDR1 and CDR2: KGHDR and SFDVKD. With a J-beta primer mix and a sample-barcoded 5' primer, a second PCR ran roughly 6 to 11 cycles. Every cDNA molecule carried a tag from a template-switch adaptor bearing 12 random nucleotides. TCRdb analysed the 5' RACE reads with MiXCR anew, one entry per CDR3 protein. The data contain approximately 960,000 distinct CDR3 sequences, about 27% of them singletons. This same sample was also taken into another study, of T cells of mothers and their children. That paper adds: A few healthy Caucasian mothers, along with their six children, were the donors. RNA was extracted, and all of it went into cDNA synthesis at about 1.6 ug per 15 ul. Pairs that are related and pairs that are unrelated have TCR recombination output shaped similarly by thymic selection.

The sample comprised blood. The chain has TRBV24-1 and TRBJ2-6; 9 bases match TRBD1. The receptor was isolated from a woman aged 40 to 49 in good health. As DNA, the CDR3 is TGTGCCACCAGTGATTCACGGGACAGGGTTTTTAGCTCTGGGGCCAACGTCCTGACTTTC. It is translated as CATSDSRDRVFSSGANVLTF.